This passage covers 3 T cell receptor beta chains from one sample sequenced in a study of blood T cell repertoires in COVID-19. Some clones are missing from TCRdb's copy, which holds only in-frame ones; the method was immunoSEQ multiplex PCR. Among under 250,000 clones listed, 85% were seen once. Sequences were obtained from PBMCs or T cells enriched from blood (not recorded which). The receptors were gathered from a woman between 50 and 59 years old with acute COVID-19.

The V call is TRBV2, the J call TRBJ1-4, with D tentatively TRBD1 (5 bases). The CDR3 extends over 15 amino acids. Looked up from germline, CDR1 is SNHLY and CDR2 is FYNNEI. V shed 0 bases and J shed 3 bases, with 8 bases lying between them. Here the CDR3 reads CASSEAGVANEKLFF. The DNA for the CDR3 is TGTGCCAGCAGTGAAGCAGGGGTAGCTAATGAAAAACTGTTTTTT.

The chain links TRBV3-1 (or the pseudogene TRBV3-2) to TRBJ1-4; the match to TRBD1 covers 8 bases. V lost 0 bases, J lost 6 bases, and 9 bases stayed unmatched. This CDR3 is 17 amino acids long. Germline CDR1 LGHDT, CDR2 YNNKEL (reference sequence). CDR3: CASSQERKGRGHEKLFF. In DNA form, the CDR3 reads TGTGCCAGCAGCCAAGAAAGGAAGGGCAGGGGGCATGAAAAACTGTTTTTT.

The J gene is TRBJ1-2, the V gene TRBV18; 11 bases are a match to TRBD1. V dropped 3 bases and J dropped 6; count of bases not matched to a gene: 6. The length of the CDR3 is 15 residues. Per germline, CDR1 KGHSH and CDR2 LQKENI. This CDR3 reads CASSPRTGGVDGYTF. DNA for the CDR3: TGTGCCAGCTCACCCAGGACAGGGGGCGTCGATGGCTACACCTTC.